This entry lists 22 T cell receptor beta chains sequenced from one sample in a study of regulatory T cells in long-lasting Graves disease. Time point in this sample: persistent/refractory GD, antithyroid drugs over 5 years with positive TRAb. Construction of the TCR library relied on RNA isolated from PBMCs. Library construction for TCR beta used iRepertoire HTBI primers and Arm-PCR of CDR3 regions. TCRdb analysed the multiplex PCR reads with MiXCR anew, one entry per CDR3 protein. This table holds roughly 450,000 distinct CDR3 sequences, around 20% found once. This specimen consisted of peripheral blood mononuclear cells (PBMCs), obtained when the disease was refractory, from a patient treated with antithyroid drugs. The receptors were gathered from a female donor with Graves disease.

This clonotype has only a few counts. J is TRBJ2-2 and V is TRBV4-1; 11 nucleotides align to TRBD2. The junction had 9 bases not matched to a gene; V was cut back by 0 bases and J by 6 bases. The CDR3 totals 18 residues. Per the germline V gene, CDR1 is MGHRA and CDR2 is YSYEKL. In nucleotides, the CDR3 is TGCGCCAGCAGCCAAGAAGTTGTAGCGGGAGGGCTGGCCGGGGAGCTGTTTTTT. It codes for CASSQEVVAGGLAGELFF.

As DNA, the CDR3 is TGTGCCAGCAGCGCGCAGGGTTTCGGCACAGATACGCAGTATTTT. Residues: CASSAQGFGTDTQYF. The chain couples TRBV9 to TRBJ2-3; TRBD1 might be the D (5 bases). Trimming shortened V by 3 bases and J by 1 base, and 12 bases separated the two germline ends. CDR1 SGDLS and CDR2 YYNGEE come from the germline V gene. The CDR3 loop spans 15 amino acids.

This chain uses TRBV7-3 with TRBJ1-1; D gene ambiguous. Per germline, CDR1 SGHTA and CDR2 FQGTGA. Trimming left V 8 bases short and J 0 bases short, with 13 bases between. The CDR3 extends over 14 amino acids. The CDR3 DNA follows: TGTGCCAGCGCCCTGGATGGGGTGAACACTGAAGCTTTCTTT. It is translated as CASALDGVNTEAFF.

This clonotype was observed at least ten times. This rearrangement joins TRBV5-5 to TRBJ2-5; D perhaps matches TRBD2 (6 bases). Per the germline V gene, CDR1 is SGHKS and CDR2 is YYEKEE (reference sequence). Deletions cut 4 bases from V and 4 bases from J, with 14 bases between. CDR3 length: 14 residues. CDR3 loop: CASSLGAGRETQYF. CDR3 in DNA: TGTGCCAGCAGCCTAGGGGCGGGGCGAGAGACCCAGTACTTC.

This clonotype appeared many times. The chain uses TRBV11-2 and TRBJ2-7; 8 positions match TRBD1. The trim removed 4 bases at V and 7 bases at J, leaving 3 bases unmatched. This CDR3 comprises 12 residues. Per the germline V gene, CDR1 is SGHAT and CDR2 is FQNNGV. The CDR3 loop is CASSYDRGEQYF. The CDR3 coding sequence is TGTGCCAGCAGCTATGACAGGGGAGAGCAGTACTTC.

Ten or more counts support this clonotype. This chain joins TRBV11-2 and TRBJ2-6; D remains unclear. With 1 base removed from V and 0 bases from J, the gap between germline ends came to 10 bases. The CDR3 loop spans 17 amino acids. Germline CDR1 and CDR2: SGHAT and FQNNGV. CDR3: CASSLVTRNSGANVLTF. The CDR3 DNA reads TGTGCCAGCAGCTTAGTCACGAGGAACTCTGGGGCCAACGTCCTGACTTTC.

V is TRBV19 and J is TRBJ1-1; 8 bases map to TRBD1. The CDR3 extends over 14 amino acids. Trimming cost V 6 bases and J 5 bases; bases outside gene matches: 8. CDR1 and CDR2 (germline): LNHDA, SQIVND (reference sequence). This CDR3 reads CASRTTGARTEAFF. The CDR3 region has the DNA TGTGCCAGTAGGACGACAGGGGCGAGAACTGAAGCTTTCTTT.

This clonotype has at least ten counts. The chain has TRBV6-1 and TRBJ1-4; D gene ambiguous. CDR1 is MNHNS and CDR2 is SASEGT in the germline V gene. The V and J ends lost 6 bases and 0 bases respectively, with 11 bases between them. CDR3 size: 15 residues. CDR3 sequence reads: CASRRRSSTNEKLFF. The CDR3 coding sequence is TGTGCCAGCAGGCGTCGATCCTCAACTAATGAAAAACTGTTTTTT.

There are a few counts of this clonotype. The V gene is TRBV5-6, the J gene TRBJ1-1; D not resolved. CDR1 SGHDT and CDR2 YYEEEE come from the germline V gene. Trimming left V 1 base short and J 0 bases short, with 10 bases between. CDR3 size: 15 residues. The CDR3 DNA reads as TGTGCCAGCAGCTTGCTATTCACCGTGAACACTGAAGCTTTCTTT. Translating it yields CASSLLFTVNTEAFF.

This clonotype came up many times. The chain has TRBV28 and TRBJ2-2, with 8 positions matching TRBD1. CDR3 length equals 15 residues. Germline V lookup: CDR1 MDHEN, CDR2 SYDVKM. With 5 bases clipped from V and 1 base from J, the junction kept 3 bases outside the gene matches. The DNA for the CDR3 is TGTGCCAGCAGTACAGGGGGTCTGAACACCGGGGAGCTGTTTTTT. Encoded protein: CASSTGGLNTGELFF.

The rearrangement uses TRBV5-1 and TRBJ2-1; 15 nucleotides agree with TRBD2. The germline gives CDR1 SGHRS, CDR2 YFSETQ. V gave up 5 bases and J gave up 0 bases; unmatched junction bases: 9. The CDR3 spans 19 residues. This chain's CDR3 is CASSSLGTSGRSSYNEQFF. The CDR3, as DNA: TGCGCCAGCAGTTCCCTCGGGACTAGCGGGAGGAGCTCCTACAATGAGCAGTTCTTC.

Only a few counts were recorded for this clonotype. This chain uses TRBV7-6 with TRBJ1-1; 8 nucleotides line up with TRBD1. This CDR3 is 15 amino acids long. From germline, CDR1 is SGHVS and CDR2 FNYEAQ. After removal of 1 base from V and 2 bases from J, the junction contained 3 bases not matched to a gene. DNA for the CDR3: TGTGCCAGCAGCTTAGGACCAGGGGGCAACACTGAAGCTTTCTTT. Protein product: CASSLGPGGNTEAFF.

Comment on this clonotype: This sequence may be a read error, since a much larger clone differs from it by one base. J is TRBJ2-5 and V is TRBV6-2 or TRBV6-3; 10 positions match TRBD1. Germline V gene data show CDR1 as MNHEY and CDR2 as SVGEGT. CDR3 length: 16 amino acids. This CDR3 is CTSSAVPTGGSETQYF. The CDR3 region has the DNA TGTACCAGCAGTGCCGTCCCGACAGGGGGCTCAGAGACCCAGTACTTC.

This clonotype was recorded many times. The CDR3 reads CASGQGVDYGYTF. CDR3 coding DNA: TGTGCCAGCGGGCAGGGAGTTGACTATGGCTACACCTTC. This rearrangement joins TRBV11-1 to TRBJ1-2, with D possibly matching TRBD1 (5 bases). V was shortened by 8 bases and J by 3 bases, with 13 bases between the two germline ends. Germline CDR1 SGHAT, CDR2 FQDESV (reference sequence). The CDR3 is 13 amino acids.

This clonotype has at least ten counts. The chain carries TRBV6-5 and TRBJ1-5; D is undetermined. The germline gives CDR1 MNHEY, CDR2 SVGAGI. Trimming stripped 0 bases from V and 2 bases from J, with 14 bases between. CDR3 length: 17 amino acids. In DNA form, the CDR3 reads TGTGCCAGCAGTTACTCAGGCCCTTCGGTAGGCAATCAGCCCCAGCATTTT. Translated, it gives CASSYSGPSVGNQPQHF.

This clonotype was counted at least ten times. This chain connects TRBV28 to TRBJ2-7; weak D call: TRBD2 (5 bases). This CDR3 has 14 residues. Germline CDR1 is MDHEN and CDR2 is SYDVKM. V lost 7 bases and J 5 bases, leaving 18 bases between the germline ends. CDR3 loop: CASNLVGEIHEQYF. CDR3 sequence (DNA): TGTGCCAGCAATCTAGTGGGAGAAATTCACGAGCAGTACTTC.

The rearrangement uses TRBV4-3 and TRBJ2-5; D is perhaps TRBD2 (6 bases). CDR3 length equals 14 residues. Germline V gives CDR1 LGHNA, CDR2 YSLEER. V was clipped by 4 bases and J by 5 bases, with 14 bases between them. In nucleotides, the CDR3 is TGCGCCAGCAGCCCAGGACTACAACTTGAGACCCAGTACTTC. Protein: CASSPGLQLETQYF.

V is TRBV4-1 and J is TRBJ2-5; TRBD2 matches at 8 bases. The length of the CDR3 is 15 residues. The germline CDR1 and CDR2 sequences are MGHRA and YSYEKL. V dropped 3 bases and J dropped 2; count of bases not matched to a gene: 5. The CDR3 DNA is TGCGCCAGCAGCCATCTACTAGCGGCTCAAGAGACCCAGTACTTC. Translation: CASSHLLAAQETQYF.

This clonotype was seen a few times. The chain recombines TRBV28 with TRBJ2-5; D not resolved. Looked up from germline, CDR1 is MDHEN and CDR2 is SYDVKM. The ends were cut back, 5 bases at V and 7 bases at J, with 17 bases in the middle. The CDR3 contains 14 residues. CDR3 coding DNA: TGTGCCAGCAGTCCCCGGCCGCTATGGGGGACCCAGTACTTC. It encodes CASSPRPLWGTQYF.

This clonotype has more than one count but fewer than ten. V is TRBV20-1 and J is TRBJ2-7; a weak D match, TRBD1 (5 bases). Germline V gives CDR1 DFQATT, CDR2 SNEGSKA (reference sequence). The CDR3 is made up of 14 amino acids. V shed 0 bases and J shed 3 bases, with 12 bases lying between them. DNA of the CDR3: TGCAGTGCTAGAGATTTTGACAGCAACTACGAGCAGTACTTC. Protein product: CSARDFDSNYEQYF.

V and J are TRBV7-9 and TRBJ2-7; D unclear. Germline assignment: CDR1 SEHNR and CDR2 FQNEAQ (reference sequence). V was clipped by 5 bases and J by 3 bases, with 8 bases between them. This CDR3 region has 12 residues. The CDR3 DNA sequence: TGTGCCAGCAGCGACGGTAACTACGAGCAGTACTTC. It specifies CASSDGNYEQYF.

V is TRBV7-2 and J is TRBJ2-1; D possibly uses TRBD1 or TRBD2 (5 bases each). This CDR3 is 14 amino acids long. Germline V gene lookup returns CDR1 SGHTA and CDR2 FQGNSA. V was pared by 0 bases and J by 9 bases, with 12 bases between. DNA of the CDR3: TGTGCCAGCAGCTTAGCGCTGGTGGGGGTTGAGCAGTTCTTC. Translating it yields CASSLALVGVEQFF.